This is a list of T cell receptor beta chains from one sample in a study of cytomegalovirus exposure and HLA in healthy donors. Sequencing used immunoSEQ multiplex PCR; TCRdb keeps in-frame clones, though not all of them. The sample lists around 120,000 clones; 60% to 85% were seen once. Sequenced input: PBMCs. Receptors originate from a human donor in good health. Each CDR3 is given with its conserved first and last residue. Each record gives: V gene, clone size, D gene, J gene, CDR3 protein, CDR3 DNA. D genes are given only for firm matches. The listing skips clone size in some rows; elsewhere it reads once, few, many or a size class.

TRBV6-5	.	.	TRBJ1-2	CASRSGAFYGYTF	TGTGCCAGCAGGTCAGGGGCTTTCTATGGCTACACCTTC
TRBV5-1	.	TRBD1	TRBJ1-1	CASSSTGLLMNTEAFF	TGCGCCAGCAGCTCGACAGGGCTGTTAATGAACACTGAAGCTTTCTTT
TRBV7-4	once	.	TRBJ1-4	CASSPEAPTNEKLFF	TGTGCCAGCAGCCCAGAGGCACCAACTAATGAAAAACTGTTTTTT
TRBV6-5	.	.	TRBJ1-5	CASSYAFGQPQHF	TGTGCTAGCAGTTACGCTTTCGGTCAGCCCCAGCATTTT
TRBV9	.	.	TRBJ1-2	CASSAAPSKMGGGYGYTF	TGTGCCAGCAGCGCCGCCCCGTCTAAGATGGGGGGAGGCTATGGCTACACCTTC
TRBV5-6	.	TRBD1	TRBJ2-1	CASSLTWDRDFNEQFF	TGTGCCAGCAGCTTGACGTGGGACAGGGATTTTAATGAGCAGTTCTTC
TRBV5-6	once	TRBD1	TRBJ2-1	CASSSDRGRPYNEQFF	TGTGCCAGCAGCTCCGACAGGGGGCGGCCCTACAATGAGCAGTTCTTC
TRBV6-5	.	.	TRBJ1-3	CASGLNDRPDTIYF	TGTGCCAGCGGACTGAATGACCGGCCGGACACCATATATTTT
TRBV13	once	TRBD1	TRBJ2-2	CASSSRDRAAGELFF	TGTGCCAGCAGCTCCCGGGACAGGGCCGCCGGGGAGCTGTTTTTT
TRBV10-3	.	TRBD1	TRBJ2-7	CAISESGQGHEQYF	TGTGCCATCAGTGAGTCGGGACAGGGCCACGAGCAGTACTTC
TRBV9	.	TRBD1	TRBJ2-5	CASSVAGTAQETQYF	TGTGCCAGCAGCGTAGCGGGGACAGCCCAAGAGACCCAGTACTTC
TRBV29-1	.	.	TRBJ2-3	CSVVSGPTDTQYF	TGCAGCGTTGTTAGCGGCCCAACAGATACGCAGTATTTT
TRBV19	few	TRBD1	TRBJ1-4	CASTPGQGDEKLFF	TGTGCCAGTACCCCGGGACAGGGGGACGAAAAACTGTTTTTT
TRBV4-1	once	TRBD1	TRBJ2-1	CASSQAPRQGSSYNEQFF	TGCGCCAGCAGCCAAGCTCCCCGACAGGGGAGCTCCTACAATGAGCAGTTCTTC
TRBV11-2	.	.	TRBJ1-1	CASSPDVTDTEAFF	TGTGCCAGCAGCCCCGATGTAACAGACACTGAAGCTTTCTTT
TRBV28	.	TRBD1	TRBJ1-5	CASSRTGIQPQHF	TGTGCCAGCAGTAGGACAGGGATTCAGCCCCAGCATTTT
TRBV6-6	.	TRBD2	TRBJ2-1	CASSQQLAGVGEQFF	TGTGCCAGCAGTCAACAGCTAGCGGGGGTAGGTGAGCAGTTCTTC
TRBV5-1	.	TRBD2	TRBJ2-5	CASSSVAGDLETQYF	TGCGCCAGCAGCTCGGTAGCGGGGGATTTGGAGACCCAGTACTTC
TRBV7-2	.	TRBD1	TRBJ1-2	CASSPSRDRRSNTF	TGTGCCAGCAGCCCGTCCCGGGACAGACGATCTAACACCTTC
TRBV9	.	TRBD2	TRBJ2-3	CASSVGGSGGALDTQYF	TGTGCCAGCAGCGTAGGGGGTAGCGGGGGGGCCCTTGATACGCAGTATTTT
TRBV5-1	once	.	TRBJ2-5	CASSLSGIEETQYF	TGCGCCAGCAGCTTATCGGGGATTGAGGAGACCCAGTACTTC
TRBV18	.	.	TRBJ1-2	CASSHTGSKAGTF	TGTGCCAGCTCTCATACCGGGAGTAAGGCGGGGACCTTC